One sample yielded the 7 T cell receptor beta chains listed below, sequenced in a study of T cell changes during pregnancy in multiple sclerosis. Sequencing was performed with immunoSEQ multiplex PCR; in TCRdb, only in-frame clones are kept and a portion is missing. This sample has more than 85,000 clones, with 94% found just once. Sequencing was performed on peripheral blood, taken after pregnancy. All receptors come from a female donor in good health, enrolled as a control in a pregnancy study.

The chain joins TRBV28 to TRBJ1-1, with TRBD1 as a possible D gene (6 bases). Germline V gene data show CDR1 as MDHEN and CDR2 as SYDVKM. The V and J ends lost 6 bases and 7 bases respectively, with 18 bases between them. This CDR3 has 14 residues. CDR3 in amino acids: CASSTLGGGGEAFF. DNA of the CDR3: TGTGCCAGCAGCACACTCGGGGGGGGCGGTGAAGCTTTCTTT.

The genes are TRBV27 and TRBJ1-5; TRBD1 is a possible D gene (6 bases). The CDR3 runs 15 residues. Looked up from germline, CDR1 is MNHEY and CDR2 is SMNVEV (reference sequence). Trimming took off 6 bases at V and 3 bases at J, with 15 bases between the two ends. CDR3 in amino acids: CASRRGTNYNQPQHF. The DNA of the CDR3 is TGTGCCAGCAGGAGGGGGACAAATTACAATCAGCCCCAGCATTTT.

The DNA for the CDR3 is TGTGCCAGCTCACCACCGGCAGGGGGCGAAACTAACTATGGCTACACCTTC. As protein: CASSPPAGGETNYGYTF. V is TRBV18 and J is TRBJ1-2; 8 bases map to TRBD1. V gave up 0 bases and J gave up 0 bases; unmatched junction bases: 6. The germline gives CDR1 KGHSH, CDR2 LQKENI. The CDR3 consists of 17 residues. Drawing the rest from reference TRBV18 and TRBJ1-2, the complete variable domain is NAGVMQNPRHLVRRRGQEARLRCSPMKGHSHVYWYRQLPEEGLKFMVYLQKENIIDESGMPKERFSAEFPKEGPSILRIQQVVRGDSAAYFCASSPPAGGETNYGYTFGSGTRLTVV.

V is TRBV5-1 and J is TRBJ2-3; the D gene is possibly TRBD2 (6 bases). Germline V lookup: CDR1 SGHRS, CDR2 YFSETQ. The CDR3 consists of 15 residues. V was clipped by 4 bases and J by 0 bases, with 12 bases between them. CDR3 amino acids: CASSPPDYSTDTQYF. In DNA form, the CDR3 reads TGCGCCAGCAGCCCCCCGGACTACAGCACAGATACGCAGTATTTT.

The V gene is TRBV5-1, the J gene TRBJ2-7, with D maybe TRBD1 (6 bases). V lost 4 bases, J lost 0 bases, and 11 bases lay in between. CDR1 SGHRS and CDR2 YFSETQ come from the germline V gene. CDR3 length equals 14 residues. CDR3 region: CASSARGFSYEQYF. The CDR3 DNA is TGCGCCAGCAGCGCAAGGGGGTTCTCCTACGAGCAGTACTTC.

The rearrangement uses TRBV7-8 and TRBJ2-7; 10 bases line up with TRBD2. Trimming took 1 base from V and 5 from J; bases not matched to a gene: 14. CDR1 SGHVS and CDR2 FQNEAQ come from the germline V gene. This CDR3 region has 18 residues. The CDR3 DNA reads as TGTGCCAGCAGCTTAGTCCTAGCGGGAGAGGATTCGAAAAACGAGCAGTACTTC. It yields the protein CASSLVLAGEDSKNEQYF.

The V and J genes are TRBV15 and TRBJ2-7, with TRBD2 matching over 9 bases. Losses at the gene ends were 5 bases for V and 4 bases for J; bases not matched to a gene: 9. Per the germline V gene, CDR1 is LNHNV and CDR2 is YYDKDF (reference sequence). CDR3 length: 15 residues. The chain's CDR3 is CATSYPVAGEYEQYF. The CDR3 nucleotides read TGTGCCACCAGCTATCCAGTAGCGGGAGAATACGAGCAGTACTTC.